This TCR beta chain was sequenced in a study of cytomegalovirus exposure and HLA in healthy donors. In the PCR, 60 Vbeta and 13 Jbeta primers were used. Here immunoSEQ multiplex PCR was the method, and the copy in TCRdb shows in-frame clones only, minus some. This sample has some 140,000 clones, with about four fifths found just once. The source is a man between 18 and 29 years old in good health and CMV-seronegative. The sequenced sample consisted of PBMCs.

In DNA form, the CDR3 reads TGTGCCAGCAGGGGGGGACAGCACTACAATGAGCAGTTCTTC. Translating gives CASRGGQHYNEQFF. The chain has TRBV7-3 and TRBJ2-1; the D gene is possibly TRBD1 (7 bases). Trimming shortened V by 6 bases and J by 3 bases, and 12 bases separated the two germline ends. The CDR3 contains 14 residues. Germline CDR1 SGHTA, CDR2 FQGTGA. Together with reference TRBV7-3 and TRBJ2-1, the CDR3 gives the full variable domain: GAGVSQTPSNKVTEKGKYVELRCDPISGHTALYWYRQSLGQGPEFLIYFQGTGAADDSGLPNDRFFAVRPEGSVSTLKIQRTERGDSAVYLCASRGGQHYNEQFFGPGTRLTVL.